This T cell receptor beta chain was identified in a study of cytomegalovirus exposure and HLA in healthy donors. Whole-study findings and limits: It was reportedly the case that the classifier diagnosed cytomegalovirus status with high specificity and sensitivity. The tendency of first-cohort TCR clusters to co-occur in the approximately 110 validation repertoires was identified by a subsequent analysis. Many donors shared some public TCRs, even though most TCR sequences were rare.

Some clones are missing from TCRdb's copy, which holds only in-frame ones; the method was immunoSEQ multiplex PCR. The sample consists of about 330,000 clones, around 86% of them appearing once. This clone has just one count. Its antigen is unidentified. Sequencing was done on a sample of PBMCs. The source of this sequence is a young woman in good health and CMV-seronegative.

The CDR3 loop is CASSLWASGANTGELFF. The CDR3, as DNA: TGTGCCAGCAGTTTATGGGCTAGCGGGGCGAACACCGGGGAGCTGTTTTTT. This chain uses TRBV27 with TRBJ2-2, with 9 bases lining up with TRBD2. CDR3 length: 17 amino acids. V was pared by 1 base and J by 0 bases, with 3 bases of the junction left unmatched. CDR1 is MNHEY, CDR2 SMNVEV, per germline (reference sequence).